This T cell receptor beta chain comes out of a study of T cell responses to AZD1222 COVID-19 vaccine. The CDR3 contains 15 residues. After removal of 4 bases from V and 7 bases from J, the junction contained 11 bases not matched to a gene. Per the germline V gene, CDR1 is SGHTA and CDR2 is FQGNSA. Sequencing used immunoSEQ multiplex PCR; TCRdb keeps in-frame clones, though not all of them. The data hold 140,000 to 150,000 clones, with around 90% observed a single time. The origin of this receptor is an adult who received the MenACWY meningococcal vaccine as a control. This chain links TRBV7-2 with TRBJ2-5, with TRBD2 matching over 8 bases. Sequenced material: peripheral blood, taken 28 days after the second dose of the MenACWY control vaccine. The DNA for the CDR3 is TGTGCCAGCAGCTGGAAACACGGGGGGGAGGTGACCCAGTACTTC. The encoded protein is CASSWKHGGEVTQYF.